The clone carrying this TCR beta chain was counted between two and nine times. The antigen remains unidentified. The sample is drawn from a study of CD8 T cells in ankylosing spondylitis. There are 15 residues in the CDR3. CDR1 and CDR2 (germline): SEHNR, FQNEAQ (reference sequence). Trimming removed 8 bases at V and 2 bases at J, with 15 bases between. The TCR beta libraries were generated through quantitative 5'-RACE incorporating molecular barcodes. A single record per CDR3 protein comes from TCRdb applying MiXCR to the 5' RACE reads. The sample holds 220,000 or so distinct CDR3 sequences, 15% to 20% seen once. Study observations and caveats: Seemingly characteristic of ankylosing spondylitis blood was a TCR beta motif consisting of 7 or 8 highly homologous variants.

The sequence derives from a male donor with ankylosing spondylitis. The sequenced sample was blood, either unsorted or a sorted T cell fraction (not recorded which). The chain links TRBV7-9 to TRBJ2-2; TRBD2 is a possible D gene (6 bases). CDR3 coding DNA: TGTGCCAGCGGGGGTCTAGCGTTCAACACCGGGGAGCTGTTTTTT. Translation gives CASGGLAFNTGELFF.